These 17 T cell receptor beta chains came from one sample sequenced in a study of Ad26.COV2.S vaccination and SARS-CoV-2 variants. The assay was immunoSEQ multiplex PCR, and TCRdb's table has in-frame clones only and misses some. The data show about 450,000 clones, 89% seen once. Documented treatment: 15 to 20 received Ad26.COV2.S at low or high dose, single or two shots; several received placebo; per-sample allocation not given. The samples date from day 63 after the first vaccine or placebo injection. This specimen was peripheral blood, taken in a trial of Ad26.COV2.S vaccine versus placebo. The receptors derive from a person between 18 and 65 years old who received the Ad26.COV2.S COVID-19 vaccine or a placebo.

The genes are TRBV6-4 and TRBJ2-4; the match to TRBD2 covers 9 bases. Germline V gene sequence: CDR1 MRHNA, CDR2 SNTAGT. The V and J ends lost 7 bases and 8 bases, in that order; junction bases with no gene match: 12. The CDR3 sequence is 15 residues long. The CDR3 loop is CASKGVAGEEDIQYF. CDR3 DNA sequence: TGTGCCAGCAAGGGTGTAGCGGGAGAGGAGGACATTCAGTACTTC.

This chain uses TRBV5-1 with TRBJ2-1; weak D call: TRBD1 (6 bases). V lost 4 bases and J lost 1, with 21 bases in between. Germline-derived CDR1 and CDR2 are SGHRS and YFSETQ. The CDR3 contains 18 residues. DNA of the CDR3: TGCGCCAGCAGCGTGAACCCCCGGAAGGGGGAATCCTACAATGAGCAGTTCTTC. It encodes CASSVNPRKGESYNEQFF.

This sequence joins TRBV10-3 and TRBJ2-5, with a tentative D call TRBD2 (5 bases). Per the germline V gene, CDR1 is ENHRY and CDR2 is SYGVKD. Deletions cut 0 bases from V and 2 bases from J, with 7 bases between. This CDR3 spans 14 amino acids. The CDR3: CAISESAGQETQYF. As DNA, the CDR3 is TGTGCCATCAGTGAGTCTGCGGGTCAAGAGACCCAGTACTTC.

The DNA of the CDR3 is TGTGCCAGCAGCTTAGCGTATCGAGGGGGGGGAGAGACCCAGTACTTC. Its translation is CASSLAYRGGGETQYF. The chain recombines TRBV7-6 with TRBJ2-5; the D gene is possibly TRBD2 (7 bases). Per germline, CDR1 SGHVS and CDR2 FNYEAQ. Trimming pared 0 bases from V and 4 bases from J, leaving 15 bases between. The CDR3 consists of 16 residues.

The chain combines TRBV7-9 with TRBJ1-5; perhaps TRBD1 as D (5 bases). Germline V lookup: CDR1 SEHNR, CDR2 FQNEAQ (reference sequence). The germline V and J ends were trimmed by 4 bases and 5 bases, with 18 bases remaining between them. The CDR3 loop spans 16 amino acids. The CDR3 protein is CASSSTGTFDDQPQHF. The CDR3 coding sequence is TGTGCCAGCAGCTCAACCGGGACCTTCGATGATCAGCCCCAGCATTTT.

In DNA form, the CDR3 reads TGTGCCAGCAGCTTAATGACAAACACCGGGGAGCTGTTTTTT. This encodes CASSLMTNTGELFF. The genes are TRBV7-3 and TRBJ2-2; D ambiguous. Trimming took 1 base from V and 2 from J, leaving 5 bases between them. Germline CDR1 SGHTA, CDR2 FQGTGA. The CDR3 extends over 14 amino acids.

The CDR3 DNA is TGTGCCAGCAGCCAAGGGAAGTCTTCCATATATTTT. Protein product: CASSQGKSSIYF. This chain links TRBV3-1 (or the pseudogene TRBV3-2) with TRBJ1-3, with D unresolved. The CDR3 sequence is 12 residues long. Trimming shortened V by 1 base and J by 11 bases, and 9 bases separated the two germline ends. The germline V gene has CDR1 LGHDT and CDR2 YNNKEL (reference sequence).

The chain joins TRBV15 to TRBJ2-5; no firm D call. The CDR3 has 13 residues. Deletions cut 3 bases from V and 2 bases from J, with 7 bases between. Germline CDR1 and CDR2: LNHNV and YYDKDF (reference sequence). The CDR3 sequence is CATSRDLQETQYF. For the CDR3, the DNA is TGTGCCACCAGCAGGGACCTACAAGAGACCCAGTACTTC.

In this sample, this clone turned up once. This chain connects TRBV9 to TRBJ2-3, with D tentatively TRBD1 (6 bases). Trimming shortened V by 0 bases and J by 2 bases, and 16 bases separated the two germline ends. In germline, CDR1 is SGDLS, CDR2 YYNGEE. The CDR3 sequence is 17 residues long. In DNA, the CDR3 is TGTGCCAGCAGCGTAGCCCAGAGGACAGAACTCACAGATACGCAGTATTTT. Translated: CASSVAQRTELTDTQYF.

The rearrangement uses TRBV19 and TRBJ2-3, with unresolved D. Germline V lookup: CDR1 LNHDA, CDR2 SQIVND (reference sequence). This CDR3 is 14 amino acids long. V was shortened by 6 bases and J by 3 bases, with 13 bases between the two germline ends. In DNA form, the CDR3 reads TGTGCCAGTAGCAAGGGATTTAGGACAGATACGCAGTATTTT. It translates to CASSKGFRTDTQYF.

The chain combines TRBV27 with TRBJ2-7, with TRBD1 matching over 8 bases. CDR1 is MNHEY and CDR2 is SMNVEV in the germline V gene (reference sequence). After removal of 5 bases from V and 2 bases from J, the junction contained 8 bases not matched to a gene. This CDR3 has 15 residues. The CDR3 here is CASSTLGTGTYEQYF. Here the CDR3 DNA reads TGTGCCAGCAGTACCCTCGGGACAGGAACCTACGAGCAGTACTTC.

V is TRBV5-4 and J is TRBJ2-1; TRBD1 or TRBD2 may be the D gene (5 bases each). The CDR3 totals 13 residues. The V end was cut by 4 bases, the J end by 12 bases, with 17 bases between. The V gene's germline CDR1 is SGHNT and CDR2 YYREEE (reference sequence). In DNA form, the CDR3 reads TGTGCCAGCAGCCTCGGGACCGACCCAGGGCAGTTCTTC. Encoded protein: CASSLGTDPGQFF.

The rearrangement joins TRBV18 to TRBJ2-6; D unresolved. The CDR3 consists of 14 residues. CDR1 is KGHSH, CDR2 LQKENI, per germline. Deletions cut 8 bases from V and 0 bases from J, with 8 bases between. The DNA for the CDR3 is TGTGCCAGCGTATCAACCTCTGGGGCCAACGTCCTGACTTTC. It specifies CASVSTSGANVLTF.

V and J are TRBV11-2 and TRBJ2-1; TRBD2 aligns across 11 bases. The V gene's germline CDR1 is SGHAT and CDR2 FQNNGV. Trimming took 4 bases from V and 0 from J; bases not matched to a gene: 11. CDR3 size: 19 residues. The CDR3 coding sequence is TGTGCCAGCAGCTCAACCGGGACTAGCGGATCTAGCTCCTACAATGAGCAGTTCTTC. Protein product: CASSSTGTSGSSSYNEQFF.

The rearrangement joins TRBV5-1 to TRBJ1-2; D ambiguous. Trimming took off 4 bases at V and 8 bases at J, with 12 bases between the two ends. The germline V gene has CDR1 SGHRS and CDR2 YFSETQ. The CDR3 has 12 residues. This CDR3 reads CASSDREWGYTF. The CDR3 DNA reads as TGCGCCAGCAGCGACCGGGAATGGGGCTACACCTTC.

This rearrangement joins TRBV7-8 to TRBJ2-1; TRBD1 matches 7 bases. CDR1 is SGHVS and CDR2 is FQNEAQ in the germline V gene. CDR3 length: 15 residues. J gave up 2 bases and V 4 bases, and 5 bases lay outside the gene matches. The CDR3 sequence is CASSSGQATYNEQFF. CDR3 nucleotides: TGTGCCAGCAGCTCTGGACAGGCCACCTACAATGAGCAGTTCTTC.

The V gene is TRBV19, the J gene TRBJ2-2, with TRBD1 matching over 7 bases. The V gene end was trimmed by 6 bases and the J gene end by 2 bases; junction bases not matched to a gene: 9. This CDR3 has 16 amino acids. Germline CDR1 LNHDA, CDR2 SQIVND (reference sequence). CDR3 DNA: TGTGCCAGTAGCCCCTGGACAGGCTCTAACACCGGGGAGCTGTTTTTT. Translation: CASSPWTGSNTGELFF.